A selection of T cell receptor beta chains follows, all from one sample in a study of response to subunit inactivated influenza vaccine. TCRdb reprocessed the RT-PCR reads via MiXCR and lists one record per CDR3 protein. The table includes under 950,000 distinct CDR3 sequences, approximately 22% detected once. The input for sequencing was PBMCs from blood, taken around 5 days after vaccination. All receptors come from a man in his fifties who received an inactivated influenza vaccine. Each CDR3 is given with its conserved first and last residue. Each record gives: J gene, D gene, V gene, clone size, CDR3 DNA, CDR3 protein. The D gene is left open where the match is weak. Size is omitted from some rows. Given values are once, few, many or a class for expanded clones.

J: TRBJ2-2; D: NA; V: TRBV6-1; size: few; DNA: TGTGCCAGCAGTGAATTTGGAGGGAACACCGGGGAGCTGTTTTTT; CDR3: CASSEFGGNTGELFF
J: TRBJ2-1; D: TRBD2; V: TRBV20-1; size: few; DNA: TGCAGTGCTAGGGGGACTAGCGGGCGGGAGCAGTTCTTC; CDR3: CSARGTSGREQFF
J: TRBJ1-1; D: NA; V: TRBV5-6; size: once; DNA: TGTGCCAGCAGCGAGGTGGGGTATTTTAGAGCTTTCTTT; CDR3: CASSEVGYFRAFF
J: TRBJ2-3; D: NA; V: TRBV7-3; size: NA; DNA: TGTGCCAGCAGCTTATCGCCTAACACAGATACGCAGTATTTT; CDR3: CASSLSPNTDTQYF
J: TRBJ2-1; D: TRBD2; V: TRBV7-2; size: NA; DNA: TGTGCCAGCACCTATGGGCGGGGGGGCCAGTACAATGAGCAGTTCTTC; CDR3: CASTYGRGGQYNEQFF
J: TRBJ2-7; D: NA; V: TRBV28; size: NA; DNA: TGTGCCAGCATGGACAGTTCCTACGAGCAGTACTTC; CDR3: CASMDSSYEQYF
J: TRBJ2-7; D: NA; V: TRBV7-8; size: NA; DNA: TGTGCCAGCAGCTTATTCCACCAGGGAAGGGGCTCTTACGAGCAGTACTTC; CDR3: CASSLFHQGRGSYEQYF
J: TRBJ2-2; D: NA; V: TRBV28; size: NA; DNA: TGTGCCAGCAGTGTAATGGGGATCAGGTTATTGGGCGGGGAGCTGTTTTTT; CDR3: CASSVMGIRLLGGELFF
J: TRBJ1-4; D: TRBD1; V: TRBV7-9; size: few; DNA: TGTGCCAGCAGCTTCGTGACAGGGGGTGAAAAACTGTTTTTT; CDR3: CASSFVTGGEKLFF
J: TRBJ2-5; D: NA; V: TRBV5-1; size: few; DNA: TGCGCCAGCAGCTTGGGGATGAGGACAGTGGAGACCCAGTACTTC; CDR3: CASSLGMRTVETQYF
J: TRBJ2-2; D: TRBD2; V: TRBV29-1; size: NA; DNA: TGCAGCGCCGGGACTAGCGGGATCGGGGAGCTGTTTTTT; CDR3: CSAGTSGIGELFF
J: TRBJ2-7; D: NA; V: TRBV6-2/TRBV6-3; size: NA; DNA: TGTGCCAGCAGTCCTACCTCCCACGTTCTTTGGGGACCGAGCTCCTACGAGCAGTACTTC; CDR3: CASSPTSHVLWGPSSYEQYF
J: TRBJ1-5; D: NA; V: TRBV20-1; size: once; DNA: TGCAGTGCTGGACGGGGACTTAATCAGCCCCAGCATTTT; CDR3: CSAGRGLNQPQHF
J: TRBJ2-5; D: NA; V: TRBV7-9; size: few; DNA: TGTGCCAGCAGCTTCGGGTCTAGGGGGGGAGAGACCCAGTACTTC; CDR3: CASSFGSRGGETQYF
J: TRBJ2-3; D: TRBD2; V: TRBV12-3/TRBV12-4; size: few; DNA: TGTGCCAGCAGGCCGGGACTAGCGGGGCGCACAGATACGCAGTATTTT; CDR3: CASRPGLAGRTDTQYF
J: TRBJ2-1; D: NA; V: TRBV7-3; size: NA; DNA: TGTGCCAGCAGCATAACCCGGGACTGGGAGGCGAATGAGCAGTTCTTC; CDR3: CASSITRDWEANEQFF
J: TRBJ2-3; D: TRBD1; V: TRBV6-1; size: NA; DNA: TGTGCCAGCAGTGCAAGACAGGGGGCTATGACAGATACGCAGTATTTT; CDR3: CASSARQGAMTDTQYF
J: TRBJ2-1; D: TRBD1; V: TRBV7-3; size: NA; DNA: TGTGCCAGCAGCGGAACAGGGGGCGGGTTAACTGAGCAGTTCTTC; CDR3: CASSGTGGGLTEQFF
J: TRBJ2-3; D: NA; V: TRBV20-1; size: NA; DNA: TGCAGTGCTAGTTTCAGTCCGGCGGGAGATACGCAGTATTTT; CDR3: CSASFSPAGDTQYF
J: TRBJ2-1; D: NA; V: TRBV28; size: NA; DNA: TGTGCCAGCAGTTTTACCGGGGGCGCGGGCAATGAGCAGTTCTTC; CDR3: CASSFTGGAGNEQFF
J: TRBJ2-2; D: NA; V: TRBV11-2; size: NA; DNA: TGTGCCAGCAGCCGCTGGGACACCCAGACCGGGGAGCTGTTTTTT; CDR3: CASSRWDTQTGELFF
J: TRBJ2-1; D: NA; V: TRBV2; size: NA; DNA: TGTGCCAGCAGTTTGTCCGTGGACAATGAGCAGTTCTTC; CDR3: CASSLSVDNEQFF
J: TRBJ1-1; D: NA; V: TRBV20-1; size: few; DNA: TGCAGTGCTAGAGATTTTCGGGGGGTCTTGGCGACTGAAGCTTTCTTT; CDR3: CSARDFRGVLATEAFF
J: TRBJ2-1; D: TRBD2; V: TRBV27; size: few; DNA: TGTGCCAGCAGTTTAAATGCCGGACTAGCGGGAAGCTTGGATGAGCAGTTCTTC; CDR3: CASSLNAGLAGSLDEQFF
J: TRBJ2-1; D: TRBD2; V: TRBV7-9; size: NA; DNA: TGTGCCAGCAGCTTAGAGGGACTAGCGGGAGTGGGGCAGTTCTTC; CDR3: CASSLEGLAGVGQFF
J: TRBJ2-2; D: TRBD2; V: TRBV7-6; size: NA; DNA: TGTGCCAGCAGCTTAGCCAGCGGGGTCAGAAAGGGGACCGGGGAGCTGTTTTTT; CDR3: CASSLASGVRKGTGELFF
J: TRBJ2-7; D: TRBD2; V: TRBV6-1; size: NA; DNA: TGTGCCAGCAGCCCTAGCGGGGGGGAATCCTACGAGCAGTACTTC; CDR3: CASSPSGGESYEQYF
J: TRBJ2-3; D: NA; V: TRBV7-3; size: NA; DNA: TGTGCCAGCGCTAGCGTTAACACAGATACGCAGTATTTT; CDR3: CASASVNTDTQYF
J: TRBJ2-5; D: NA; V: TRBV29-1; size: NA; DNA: TGCAGCGTTGAAGAAAGGGGGACGAGGGAGACCCAGTACTTC; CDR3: CSVEERGTRETQYF